The rows below give T cell receptor beta chains drawn from one sample of a study of CD8 T cells in ankylosing spondylitis. Via MiXCR, TCRdb re-called the 5' RACE reads, giving one row per CDR3 protein. The table has 200,000 to 300,000 distinct CDR3 sequences, approximately 24% seen once; the top ten hold 0.61%. Specimen: blood, either unsorted or a sorted T cell fraction (not recorded which). These receptors were taken from a male donor with ankylosing spondylitis or in good health (not recorded which). The CDR3 runs from the conserved cysteine through the conserved F or W.

14	TRBV11-2	TRBJ2-1	CASSYGRLRNEQFF
13	TRBV29-1	TRBJ2-5	CSARWGGQETQYF
16	TRBV5-1	TRBJ2-1	CASSLAVTSVNNEQFF
15	TRBV20-1	TRBJ2-3	CSARPAVAGADTQYF
12	TRBV6-5	TRBJ1-2	CASSYYRHGYTF
15	TRBV5-1	TRBJ2-3	CASSLGGGSADTQYF
11	TRBV7-8	TRBJ1-4	CASSKNEKLFF
17	TRBV12-3/TRBV12-4	TRBJ2-1	CASSPRTSGGHGDEQFF
15	TRBV20-1	TRBJ2-1	CRANVGTGVMDEQFF
16	TRBV7-2	TRBJ2-3	CASSLERGTGTDTQYF
13	TRBV12-3/TRBV12-4	TRBJ2-5	CASSWDEVGTQYF
14	TRBV12-3/TRBV12-4	TRBJ2-1	CASGLVGDYNEQFF
13	TRBV20-1	TRBJ2-5	CSASGGSQETQYF
17	TRBV10-3	TRBJ2-2	CAITDPRDRVNTGELFF
13	TRBV29-1	TRBJ1-1	CSGQGAGNTEAFF
16	TRBV12-3/TRBV12-4	TRBJ2-1	CASSRGLAGVQGEQFF
15	TRBV6-1	TRBJ2-3	CASRDPGQGADTQYF
16	TRBV29-1	TRBJ1-1	CSVGSNGVGGVTEAFF
14	TRBV20-1	TRBJ2-7	CSANPGTGTYEQYF
13	TRBV27	TRBJ1-2	CASSPRAVQGYTF
17	TRBV10-1	TRBJ2-1	CASSESILAGPYNEQFF
17	TRBV7-3	TRBJ2-1	CASSLTGQVDRGHEQFF
17	TRBV10-3	TRBJ2-2	CAISEGPQAPNTGELFF
14	TRBV20-1	TRBJ2-1	CSARRSGSYNEQFF
14	TRBV12-3/TRBV12-4	TRBJ2-5	CASSRTSGGETQYF
14	TRBV20-1	TRBJ2-2	CSARVGTNTGELFF
12	TRBV29-1	TRBJ1-1	CSVEVGGFGAFF
14	TRBV20-1	TRBJ2-2	CSAAAGGTTGELFF
17	TRBV10-2	TRBJ2-5	CASSESFTGDVRETQYF
13	TRBV12-3/TRBV12-4	TRBJ1-1	CATTRARDTEAFF
16	TRBV20-1	TRBJ2-1	CSVGDALRQGKGEQFF
15	TRBV2	TRBJ2-1	CASSYLAGGYNEQFF
14	TRBV12-3/TRBV12-4	TRBJ2-7	CASSSNTGGVEQYF
16	TRBV12-3/TRBV12-4	TRBJ2-5	CASSFSGGGTWETQYF
17	TRBV5-3	TRBJ2-1	CARSGLRGTAHHNEQFF
18	TRBV20-1	TRBJ2-1	CSAREKTSGLVPYNEQFF
14	TRBV20-1	TRBJ2-7	CSAGTSGGAHEQYF
15	TRBV20-1	TRBJ1-2	CSARSQGIVNYGYTF
15	TRBV20-1	TRBJ2-3	CSAREVLGVGDTQYF
14	TRBV9	TRBJ2-3	CASSVAAVGDTQYF
13	TRBV29-1	TRBJ2-5	CSVVWTASETQYF
13	TRBV12-3/TRBV12-4	TRBJ1-5	CASSLVANQPQHF
13	TRBV2	TRBJ2-1	CASSDGRDNEQFF
15	TRBV21-1	TRBJ1-1	CASSKKGGEGTEAFF
17	TRBV7-8	TRBJ2-1	CASSLLVGTESYNEQFF
14	TRBV6-2/TRBV6-3	TRBJ2-2	CASSPHRDTGELFF
14	TRBV5-4	TRBJ2-5	CASSHPLIQETQYF
16	TRBV7-2	TRBJ2-3	CASSVRTSGTTDTQYF
12	TRBV12-3/TRBV12-4	TRBJ2-1	CASSGDRGEQFF
15	TRBV12-3/TRBV12-4	TRBJ2-3	CASSLTSGAGGTQYF
14	TRBV20-1	TRBJ1-2	CSATRRIDNYGYTF
14	TRBV28	TRBJ1-1	CASTLGTGGTEAFF
14	TRBV7-2	TRBJ1-5	CASSLGGGDQPQHF
13	TRBV6-5	TRBJ2-7	CASSYRSAYEQYF
16	TRBV5-1	TRBJ1-3	CASSKGRTSSGNTIYF